The next 9 T cell receptor beta chains were all read from a single sample in a study of long-term antiretroviral therapy in people with HIV. Sequencing used immunoSEQ v3.0 at survey level. Sequencing was performed with immunoSEQ multiplex PCR; in TCRdb, only in-frame clones are kept and a portion is missing. The table includes about 31,000 clones, approximately 91% detected once. Sequenced material: unsorted PBMCs, taken roughly 5 years before starting antiretroviral therapy. The receptors come from a man between 50 and 59 years old with HIV.

V is TRBV6-5 and J is TRBJ2-7, with D possibly being TRBD2 (6 bases). The germline CDR1 and CDR2 sequences are MNHEY and SVGAGI. This CDR3 has 15 amino acids. Trimming shortened V by 4 bases and J by 2 bases, and 15 bases separated the two germline ends. The CDR3 sequence is CASSSPGGKTYEQYF. CDR3 DNA sequence: TGTGCCAGCAGTTCCCCGGGCGGGAAAACCTACGAGCAGTACTTC.

V and J are TRBV19 and TRBJ2-3; 9 positions agree with TRBD1. J gave up 15 bases and V 3 bases, and 7 bases lay outside the gene matches. Germline V lookup: CDR1 LNHDA, CDR2 SQIVND (reference sequence). This CDR3 has 12 amino acids. The CDR3, as DNA: TGTGCCAGTAGTATGTTGGGGACAGGGCAATATTTT. Its translation: CASSMLGTGQYF.

The rearrangement joins TRBV9 to TRBJ2-1; maybe TRBD1 (6 bases). The V end lost 4 bases, the J end lost 2 bases, and 13 bases lay between the germline ends. Germline CDR1 SGDLS, CDR2 YYNGEE. This CDR3 is 15 amino acids long. CDR3 amino acids: CASSKRTETYNEQFF. The CDR3 nucleotides are TGTGCCAGCAGCAAAAGGACAGAAACCTACAATGAGCAGTTCTTC.

The chain employs TRBV7-2 and TRBJ1-3; D call uncertain. This CDR3 has 16 amino acids. Between the trimmed V and J ends, which lost 4 bases and 0 bases, there was a span of 13 bases. Germline lookup yields CDR1 SGHTA and CDR2 FQGNSA. The CDR3 coding sequence is TGTGCCAGCAGCTCTCAGGTACGAAGCTCTGGAAACACCATATATTTT. It codes for CASSSQVRSSGNTIYF.

The chain joins TRBV5-1 to TRBJ2-3, with D unresolved. Trimming pared 0 bases from V and 6 bases from J, leaving 14 bases between. The germline gives CDR1 SGHRS, CDR2 YFSETQ. This CDR3 spans 15 amino acids. The DNA for the CDR3 is TGCGCCAGCAGCTTGGCTGGGCCTCCGACGGATACGCAGTATTTT. Translating gives CASSLAGPPTDTQYF.

This clone was picked up one time. This chain links TRBV5-6 with TRBJ2-7; D remains ambiguous. The CDR3 runs to 14 residues. The germline V gene encodes CDR1 SGHDT and CDR2 YYEEEE. The ends were cut back, 2 bases at V and 3 bases at J, with 12 bases in the middle. The CDR3 protein is CASSLTPRHYEQYF. CDR3 nucleotides: TGTGCCAGCAGCTTAACACCCCGGCACTACGAGCAGTACTTC. Based on the CDR3 plus reference TRBV5-6 and TRBJ2-7, the full variable domain is DAGVTQSPTHLIKTRGQQVTLRCSPKSGHDTVSWYQQALGQGPQFIFQYYEEEERQRGNFPDRFSGHQFPNYSSELNVNALLLGDSALYLCASSLTPRHYEQYFGPGTRLTVT.

This rearrangement joins TRBV6-1 to TRBJ1-5; D might be TRBD1 (5 bases). V dropped 0 bases and J dropped 2 bases, with 8 bases sitting between them. The CDR3 runs 15 residues. CDR1 is MNHNS, CDR2 SASEGT, per germline. The CDR3 here is CASSEARDRNQPQHF. In DNA form, the CDR3 reads TGTGCCAGCAGTGAAGCCCGGGACCGCAATCAGCCCCAGCATTTT.

In its sample, this clone was seen a few times. CDR3 sequence (DNA): TGTGCCAGCAGCTCGGGACTAGCGGCGGGGGCGGATACGCAGTATTTT. Its protein is CASSSGLAAGADTQYF. The gene calls are TRBV7-3 and TRBJ2-3, with 11 bases lining up with TRBD2. The germline CDR1 and CDR2 sequences are SGHTA and FQGTGA. The CDR3 contains 16 residues. With 4 bases clipped from V and 6 bases from J, the junction kept 9 bases outside the gene matches.

The gene calls are TRBV7-2 and TRBJ2-1; D ambiguous. This CDR3 is 15 amino acids long. The V end was cut by 5 bases, the J end by 0 bases, with 11 bases between. The germline V gene has CDR1 SGHTA and CDR2 FQGNSA. CDR3 nucleotides: TGTGCCAGCAGCCCCTCCCGTGGCTCCTACAATGAGCAGTTCTTC. It specifies CASSPSRGSYNEQFF. The full variable domain, its missing parts supplied by reference TRBV7-2 and TRBJ2-1, is GAGVSQSPSNKVTEKGKDVELRCDPISGHTALYWYRQSLGQGLEFLIYFQGNSAPDKSGLPSDRFSAERTGGSVSTLTIQRTQQEDSAVYLCASSPSRGSYNEQFFGPGTRLTVL.